The clone carrying this T cell receptor beta chain was recorded only once. Treatment defined: roughly 20 received Ad26.COV2.S at low or high dose, single or two shots; about five received placebo; per-sample allocation not given. Specimens were obtained on day 63 following the first vaccine or placebo injection. Assay: immunoSEQ multiplex PCR; the TCRdb copy retains only in-frame clones and omits some. The repertoire holds about 480,000 clones, 87% seen once, with roughly 12% in the top ten. The CDR3 runs 15 residues. Germline CDR1 SNHLY, CDR2 FYNNEI. The germline V and J ends were trimmed by 6 bases and 1 base, with 15 bases remaining between them. These data are taken from a study of Ad26.COV2.S vaccination and SARS-CoV-2 variants. Across the study: Donor joined the COV1001 Ad26.COV2.S trial arm. The vaccine Ad26.COV2.S was put into the muscle once, or twice with 56 days between.

Sample: peripheral blood, taken in a trial of Ad26.COV2.S vaccine versus placebo. The rearrangement links TRBV2 to TRBJ1-1; D may be TRBD1 (6 bases). This receptor was identified in a person between 18 and 60 years old who received the Ad26.COV2.S COVID-19 vaccine or a placebo. The CDR3 is CASRGGTRGNTEAFF. CDR3 DNA: TGTGCCAGCAGAGGGGGGACGAGGGGGAACACTGAAGCTTTCTTT.